The present T cell receptor beta chain was sequenced within a study of T cells in tuberculosis (dated by TCRdb to the late 2010s). For context, the study as a whole: In the study, CD1B tetramers and high-throughput TCR immunosequencing were combined to characterize T cells specific for the mycobacterial lipid antigen glucose monomycolate (GMM). What the study reported, not specific to this receptor: T cells that bind the CD1B-GMM tetramer with low affinity may have been missed by the stringent sort gate.

V trim: 0 bases; J trim: 4 bases; unmatched bases: 4. Looking up the germline V gene (reference sequence) yields CDR1 LNHNV and CDR2 YYDKDF. CDR3 length: 16 amino acids, cysteine to phenylalanine. Left in the record is the CDR3 DNA by itself, 48 bases read in frame from the first base. Because TCR-alpha and TCR-beta chains were sequenced unpaired, no chain pairing information was available. The immunoSEQ multiplex PCR assay was used to generate TCR libraries, with TCR-beta and/or TCR-alpha/delta assays applied to each sample. The amplified TCR libraries were sequenced on the Illumina high-throughput platform. In the paper's pipeline: Clustering and dimensionality reduction were performed using pairwise TCRdist distances among GMM-specific receptors from ex vivo sorted or in vitro expanded T cells. Sequence motifs defined by gene usage and CDR3 content were checked for enrichment by comparing tetramer-positive and tetramer-negative populations. The immuneACCESS repertoire file appears here via TCRdb, limited to in-frame rearrangements. These files lack a portion of the clones; in checked studies, under half of the deficit traces to unresolved V genes, and the cause of the others is not known. Clonal size and the V and J genes are those of that table, whereas D and trimming came from the DNA. The sample table holds approximately 100,000 clones, of which roughly 88% were seen once. The leading ten clones occupy approximately 2% of the sample.

On this clone: The input lacks base qualities; no much larger clone sits a single base away.

PBMC were thawed, rested overnight, stained with a GMM-loaded CD1B tetramer, a Live/Dead dye and anti-CD3, and then sorted on a FACS Aria II. CD1B tetramers were loaded with C32 glucose monomycolate purified from Rhodococcus equi. Before cryopreservation, the PBMC later used for tetramer sorting had been depleted of CD14-expressing monocytes as part of a separate study. From each donor, about 100,000 tetramer-negative cells were sorted and analyzed together with the tetramer-positive cells. Antigen-specific T cells were sorted from four healthy South African adults using GMM-loaded CD1B tetramers. The chain links TRBV15 with TRBJ1-5, and 9 junctional nucleotides match TRBD1. Sequences were obtained from CD1b-GMM tetramer-negative cells sorted from PBMCs. The sample's cell subset or site label, in plain terms: T cells not binding CD1B-GMM tetramer, sorted from same donor. The source is an adult woman with latent tuberculosis. The DNA reads TGTGCCACCAGCAGAGAAATTGGGACAGGGAATCAGCCCCAGCATTTT. The translation is CATSREIGTGNQPQHF.